These 20 T cell receptor beta chains were sequenced from one sample in a study of control samples from healthy donors and cancer patients. Sequencing was performed with immunoSEQ multiplex PCR; in TCRdb, only in-frame clones are kept and a portion is missing. This sample has 180,000 or so clones, with 93% found just once. The sample was blood. The receptors originated from a woman between 55 and 75 years old in good health.

The genes are TRBV4-2 and TRBJ1-4, with D unclear. Germline CDR1 LGHNA, CDR2 YNFKEQ. The CDR3 loop spans 20 amino acids. V lost 0 bases and J lost 1, with 21 bases in between. The DNA for the CDR3 is TGTGCCAGCAGCCAAGATAGTTTTGGGAGACTGGTGGGAACTAATGAAAAACTGTTTTTT. Protein: CASSQDSFGRLVGTNEKLFF.

This clone has a single count. The chain couples TRBV9 to TRBJ2-5, with D hard to call. In germline, CDR1 is SGDLS, CDR2 YYNGEE. V was clipped by 3 bases and J by 5 bases, with 8 bases between them. This CDR3 has 12 residues. The CDR3 DNA is TGTGCCAGCAGCGGGGATTGGGAGACCCAGTACTTC. This encodes CASSGDWETQYF.

The chain uses TRBV4-1 and TRBJ1-5; no firm D call. Germline lookup yields CDR1 MGHRA and CDR2 YSYEKL. The CDR3 has 15 amino acids. The V gene lost 1 base and the J gene lost 3 bases, with 10 bases spanning the gap. The DNA for the CDR3 is TGCGCCAGCAGCCAAGGGCCGTTGCACAATCAGCCCCAGCATTTT. Translation gives CASSQGPLHNQPQHF.

The chain carries TRBV7-6 and TRBJ1-1; the D gene is possibly TRBD1 (6 bases). V lost 2 bases and J lost 4, with 8 bases in between. The germline V gene encodes CDR1 SGHVS and CDR2 FNYEAQ. This CDR3 comprises 13 residues. In DNA form, the CDR3 reads TGTGCCAGCAGCTTATGGGGGGCCACTGAAGCTTTCTTT. This encodes CASSLWGATEAFF.

The gene calls are TRBV6-1 and TRBJ2-1; 7 bases align to TRBD2. The germline CDR1 and CDR2 sequences are MNHNS and SASEGT. V shed 0 bases and J 13 bases; nucleotides not matched to a gene: 15. The CDR3 consists of 16 residues. CDR3 sequence reads: CASSEAITTGSGTQFF. CDR3 coding DNA: TGTGCCAGCAGTGAAGCGATTACGACGGGGAGCGGGACCCAGTTCTTC.

By frequency in the sample, this clone is medium-sized (0.01 to 0.1%). This sequence joins TRBV12-3 or TRBV12-4 and TRBJ1-1, with D possibly being TRBD1 (5 bases). The ends were cut back, 5 bases at V and 12 bases at J, with 13 bases in the middle. The CDR3 extends over 11 amino acids. The CDR3 spells CASSPTGTPFF. DNA of the CDR3: TGTGCCAGCAGTCCCACGGGGACGCCTTTCTTT.

V is TRBV6-5 and J is TRBJ1-5; no clear D gene. Germline assignment: CDR1 MNHEY and CDR2 SVGAGI. With 0 bases removed from V and 6 bases from J, the gap between germline ends came to 6 bases. The CDR3 consists of 13 residues. The CDR3 loop is CASSYSIVQPQHF. The CDR3, as DNA: TGTGCCAGCAGTTACTCGATTGTTCAGCCCCAGCATTTT.

The V and J genes are TRBV21-1 and TRBJ2-7; TRBD1 is the table's D call and was not checked against the DNA. TRBV21-1 is deemed a pseudogene. CDR3 length equals 18 residues. CDR3 sequence reads: CASSKDPRRVSTIYEQYF. The CDR3, as DNA: TGTGCCAGCAGCAAAGATCCTCGCAGGGTGAGCACAATTTACGAGCAGTACTTC.

The chain has TRBV7-9 and TRBJ1-2; possibly TRBD1 for D (6 bases). Germline CDR1 SEHNR, CDR2 FQNEAQ (reference sequence). With 1 base removed from V and 3 bases from J, the gap between germline ends came to 15 bases. The CDR3 sequence is 16 residues long. This CDR3 reads CASSLGVGGMYYGYTF. The CDR3 nucleotides read TGTGCCAGCAGCTTAGGGGTTGGGGGCATGTACTATGGCTACACCTTC.

The rearrangement links TRBV2 to TRBJ2-5, with 8 bases matching TRBD1. With 4 bases clipped from V and 7 bases from J, the junction kept 5 bases outside the gene matches. There are 13 residues in the CDR3. Per germline, CDR1 SNHLY and CDR2 FYNNEI. The CDR3 loop is CASSVQGALTQYF. The CDR3 region has the DNA TGTGCCAGCAGTGTTCAGGGGGCGTTGACCCAGTACTTC.

This chain links TRBV3-1 (or the pseudogene TRBV3-2) with TRBJ1-4; D perhaps matches TRBD1 (5 bases). This CDR3 region has 17 residues. CDR1 is LGHDT and CDR2 is YNNKEL in the germline V gene (reference sequence). V was pared by 0 bases and J by 3 bases, with 14 bases between. The DNA of the CDR3 is TGTGCCAGCAGCCAAGACCTCGGGGGGAACGCTAATGAAAAACTGTTTTTT. Translation: CASSQDLGGNANEKLFF.

The rearrangement links TRBV5-1 to TRBJ2-5, with D possibly being TRBD1 (6 bases). Germline V CDR1 and CDR2: SGHRS, YFSETQ. V was trimmed by 1 base and J by 5 bases, leaving 18 bases between them. The CDR3 loop spans 16 amino acids. The DNA for the CDR3 is TGCGCCAGCAGCTTGAGTAAACAGGGAGTAGGGGAGACCCAGTACTTC. Translation gives CASSLSKQGVGETQYF. The variable domain in full, with the rest retrieved from reference TRBV5-1 and TRBJ2-5, is KAGVTQTPRYLIKTRGQQVTLSCSPISGHRSVSWYQQTPGQGLQFLFEYFSETQRNKGNFPGRFSGRQFSNSRSEMNVSTLELGDSALYLCASSLSKQGVGETQYFGPGTRLLVL.

The rearrangement links TRBV7-2 to TRBJ1-1; D is ambiguous. Germline V gene sequence: CDR1 SGHTA, CDR2 FQGNSA. CDR3 length: 14 residues. Trimming cost V 5 bases and J 1 base, with 11 bases left between them. This chain's CDR3 is CASSLQLGNTEAFF. Here the CDR3 DNA reads TGTGCCAGCAGCCTTCAGCTAGGGAACACTGAAGCTTTCTTT.

This chain connects TRBV7-8 to TRBJ1-1; possibly TRBD1 for D (5 bases). V was shortened by 5 bases and J by 7 bases, with 23 bases between the two germline ends. Per germline, CDR1 SGHVS and CDR2 FQNEAQ. The CDR3 consists of 16 residues. CDR3 sequence: CASSPARAGVNGEAFF. In DNA, the CDR3 is TGTGCCAGCAGCCCGGCAAGGGCGGGGGTTAACGGTGAAGCTTTCTTT.

The V gene is TRBV25-1, the J gene TRBJ1-3; D is unclear. Between the trimmed V and J ends, which lost 1 base and 7 bases, there was a span of 8 bases. The CDR3 length is 13 residues. The germline gives CDR1 MGHDK, CDR2 SYGVNS. CDR3 amino acids: CASSESGGNTIYF. The CDR3 bases are TGTGCCAGCAGTGAATCAGGAGGGAACACCATATATTTT.

The chain has TRBV7-2 and TRBJ2-3, with 9 bases matching TRBD2. Trimming at V came to 7 bases and at J to 4 bases, leaving 9 bases not matched to a gene. Germline values: CDR1 SGHTA, CDR2 FQGNSA. There are 15 residues in the CDR3. The CDR3 DNA reads TGTGCCAGCATGCCGGGACTAGCTTCCGCAGATACGCAGTATTTT. Protein: CASMPGLASADTQYF.

The chain couples TRBV7-2 to TRBJ2-3; D gene uncertain. This CDR3 has 15 residues. Germline CDR1 is SGHTA and CDR2 is FQGNSA. The V and J ends lost 2 bases and 2 bases respectively, with 11 bases between them. CDR3 nucleotides: TGTGCCAGCAGCTTAATCGGGCAGAACACAGATACGCAGTATTTT. Protein sequence: CASSLIGQNTDTQYF.

The gene calls are TRBV25-1 and TRBJ2-5; D uncertain. CDR3 length equals 13 residues. Trimming removed 2 bases from V and 5 bases from J, with 9 bases in between. Germline CDR1 MGHDK, CDR2 SYGVNS. The CDR3 spells CASSEGQFETQYF. The CDR3 nucleotides read TGTGCCAGCAGTGAAGGGCAGTTTGAGACCCAGTACTTC.

This chain connects TRBV24-1 to TRBJ2-3, with 8 bases aligning to TRBD1. Germline values: CDR1 KGHDR, CDR2 SFDVKD. V was clipped by 3 bases and J by 4 bases; unmatched bases: 2. This CDR3 comprises 14 residues. The CDR3 sequence is CATSDDRGSDTQYF. CDR3 bases: TGTGCCACCAGTGATGACAGGGGTTCAGATACGCAGTATTTT.

This clone occurred a few times. This CDR3 is CASSQIYRVNQPQHF. CDR3 sequence (DNA): TGCGCCAGCAGCCAAATTTATCGGGTCAATCAGCCCCAGCATTTT. This chain links TRBV4-3 with TRBJ1-5; D uncertain. V was shortened by 2 bases and J by 3 bases, with 11 bases between the two germline ends. Germline V CDR1 and CDR2: LGHNA, YSLEER. The CDR3 spans 15 residues.